This entry is about one T cell receptor (beta chain). The length of the CDR3 is 12 residues. V was pared by 4 bases and J by 10 bases, with 12 bases between. Looked up from germline, CDR1 is SGHRS and CDR2 is YFSETQ. The data stem from a study of shared clonotypes between healthy human individuals. The assay was immunoSEQ multiplex PCR, and TCRdb's table has in-frame clones only and misses some. The top ten clones hold 0.37% of a sample with fewer than 3 million clones, around 92% of them seen once. The rearrangement links TRBV5-1 to TRBJ2-1; D possibly uses TRBD1 or TRBD2 (5 bases each). The material sequenced was naive CD4+ T cells from PBMCs. Indicated subset: CD45RA+ positively selected. The clonotype comes from a young man in good health. Some clones in this sample may be carry-over from other donors' samples. CDR3 in DNA: TGCGCCAGCAGCCAGCGATGGGGGGAGCAGTTCTTC. Its protein product is CASSQRWGEQFF.